This T cell receptor beta chain was identified during a study of T cells in Graves' hyperthyroidism and ophthalmopathy. Whole-study results and caveats: In the analysis, a 13 V-J model separated ophthalmopathy from stable hyperthyroidism.

About this clonotype itself: Its target is unknown.

CDR3 length: 12 residues. Germline CDR1 and CDR2: MNHEY and SVGEGT. V shed 3 bases and J shed 11 bases, with 10 bases lying between them. Stable hyperthyroidism: no ophthalmopathy progression over 18 months of follow-up. The study based diagnoses on clinical symptoms, serum thyroxine and TRAb, thyroid ultrasound and orbital computed tomography. Amplified TCR beta CDR3 regions came from RNA transcripts. Carried out on the TCR CDR3, a first-round RT-PCR used the HTBI primer set. TCRdb processed the multiplex PCR reads anew with MiXCR; each CDR3 protein has one entry. This sample has roughly 570,000 distinct CDR3 sequences, with roughly 46% found just once.

Sample: peripheral blood or thyroid tissue (not recorded which). This chain uses TRBV6-2 or TRBV6-3 with TRBJ2-2, with D uncertain. The receptor's source is a woman under 30 with Graves' hyperthyroidism. CDR3 region: CASSYWDGELFF. The DNA of the CDR3 is TGTGCCAGCAGTTATTGGGATGGCGAGCTGTTTTTT.